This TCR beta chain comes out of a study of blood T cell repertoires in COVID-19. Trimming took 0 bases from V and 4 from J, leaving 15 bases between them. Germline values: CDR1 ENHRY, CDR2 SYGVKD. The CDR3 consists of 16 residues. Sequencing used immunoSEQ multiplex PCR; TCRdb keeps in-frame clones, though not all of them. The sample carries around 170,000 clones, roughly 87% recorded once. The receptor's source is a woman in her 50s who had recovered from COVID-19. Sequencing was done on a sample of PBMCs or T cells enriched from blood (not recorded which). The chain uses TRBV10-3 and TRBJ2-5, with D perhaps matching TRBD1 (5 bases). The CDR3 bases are TGTGCCATCAGTGAGTCGAGGCCAGGGATGGTAGAGACCCAGTACTTC. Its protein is CAISESRPGMVETQYF.